Listed below are T cell receptor beta chains from one sample, sequenced in a study of cytomegalovirus exposure and HLA in healthy donors. TCRdb's copy holds only in-frame clones and misses some; the assay was immunoSEQ multiplex PCR. The sample contains 120,000 or so clones, roughly 95% of which appear only once. The sequencing sample was made of PBMCs. These receptors all come from a young man in good health and CMV-seronegative. The CDR3 runs from the conserved cysteine through the conserved F or W. Each record gives: D gene, J gene, clone size, V gene, CDR3 DNA, CDR3 protein. D genes are given only for firm matches. Clone size appears in some rows only: once, few, many, or a class for an expanded clone.

d_call: TRBD1; j_call: TRBJ1-4; clone_size: -; v_call: TRBV6-6; cdr3_nt: TGTGCCAGCAGTTACCTGACAGGGAATGAAAAACTGTTTTTT; cdr3_aa: CASSYLTGNEKLFF
d_call: TRBD2; j_call: TRBJ2-7; clone_size: once; v_call: TRBV5-1; cdr3_nt: TGCGCCAGCAGCTTGGAGCTAGCGGGAAGGTACGAGCAGTACTTC; cdr3_aa: CASSLELAGRYEQYF
d_call: TRBD2; j_call: TRBJ2-3; clone_size: -; v_call: TRBV11-3; cdr3_nt: TGTGCCAGCAGCCAGAGGCTAGCGGCAGACACAGATACGCAGTATTTT; cdr3_aa: CASSQRLAADTDTQYF
d_call: TRBD2; j_call: TRBJ2-5; clone_size: -; v_call: TRBV6-5; cdr3_nt: TGTGCCAGCAGACGACTAGCGGGAGGTCAAGAGACCCAGTACTTC; cdr3_aa: CASRRLAGGQETQYF
d_call: TRBD1; j_call: TRBJ2-7; clone_size: -; v_call: TRBV5-1; cdr3_nt: TGCGCCAGCAGCGCCGGGACAGGGAACCACGAGCAGTACTTC; cdr3_aa: CASSAGTGNHEQYF
d_call: TRBD2; j_call: TRBJ2-3; clone_size: -; v_call: TRBV28; cdr3_nt: TGTGCCATTACGGGAGCGGGAGGACCTAGCACAGATACGCAGTATTTT; cdr3_aa: CAITGAGGPSTDTQYF
d_call: -; j_call: TRBJ2-6; clone_size: -; v_call: TRBV7-9; cdr3_nt: TGTGCCAGCAGCACACGAAAACCGTTCTCTGGGGCCAACGTCCTGACTTTC; cdr3_aa: CASSTRKPFSGANVLTF
d_call: -; j_call: TRBJ2-7; clone_size: -; v_call: TRBV28; cdr3_nt: TGTGCCAGCAGAGCGTCGAGCTCCTACGAGCAGTACTTC; cdr3_aa: CASRASSSYEQYF
d_call: -; j_call: TRBJ2-7; clone_size: -; v_call: TRBV30; cdr3_nt: TGTGCCTGGGGAGAGTTTCTCGGGCAGTACTTC; cdr3_aa: CAWGEFLGQYF
d_call: -; j_call: TRBJ1-1; clone_size: -; v_call: TRBV20-1; cdr3_nt: TGCAGTGCTAGATCGGGCACTGAAGCTTTCTTT; cdr3_aa: CSARSGTEAFF
d_call: -; j_call: TRBJ2-3; clone_size: -; v_call: TRBV27; cdr3_nt: TGTGCCAGCAGTCCCGGACTCGAGACAGATACGCAGTATTTT; cdr3_aa: CASSPGLETDTQYF
d_call: -; j_call: TRBJ1-4; clone_size: -; v_call: TRBV19; cdr3_nt: TGTGCCAGTAGTATGGGGCAGTTGCCTGAAAAACTGTTTTTT; cdr3_aa: CASSMGQLPEKLFF
d_call: TRBD1; j_call: TRBJ1-1; clone_size: -; v_call: TRBV27; cdr3_nt: TGTGCCAGCAGTTTCAGGGGGAGAACTGAAGCTTTCTTT; cdr3_aa: CASSFRGRTEAFF
d_call: -; j_call: TRBJ1-2; clone_size: -; v_call: TRBV5-6; cdr3_nt: TGTGCCAGCAGCTTGGAACAGGGTTATGGCTACACCTTC; cdr3_aa: CASSLEQGYGYTF
d_call: TRBD2; j_call: TRBJ2-1; clone_size: once; v_call: TRBV7-9; cdr3_nt: TGTGCCAGCAGCTTCGTAGCGGGAGCATTCATTGATGAGCAGTTCTTC; cdr3_aa: CASSFVAGAFIDEQFF
d_call: TRBD2; j_call: TRBJ2-7; clone_size: -; v_call: TRBV6-5; cdr3_nt: TGTGCCAGCAGTTACACTAGCGGGAGTCGGTACGAGCAGTACTTC; cdr3_aa: CASSYTSGSRYEQYF
d_call: TRBD1; j_call: TRBJ2-2; clone_size: few; v_call: TRBV4-3; cdr3_nt: TGCGCCAGCAGCCAGAAGGACAGGGGTAACGGGGAGCTGTTTTTT; cdr3_aa: CASSQKDRGNGELFF
d_call: TRBD1; j_call: TRBJ1-2; clone_size: -; v_call: TRBV10-3; cdr3_nt: TGTGCCATCAGTGAGGACAGGGGGTATGGCTACACCTTC; cdr3_aa: CAISEDRGYGYTF
d_call: TRBD1; j_call: TRBJ1-1; clone_size: -; v_call: TRBV30; cdr3_nt: TGTGCCTTAATTCCAGGGGGCTTGATGAACACTGAAGCTTTCTTT; cdr3_aa: CALIPGGLMNTEAFF
d_call: -; j_call: TRBJ2-2; clone_size: -; v_call: TRBV9; cdr3_nt: TGTGCCAGCAGCCCCCGGGTAACGGGAGTTTCCGGGGAGCTGTTTTTT; cdr3_aa: CASSPRVTGVSGELFF
d_call: -; j_call: TRBJ1-1; clone_size: -; v_call: TRBV29-1; cdr3_nt: TGCAGCGTTGAGGAGGGATACACTGAAGCTTTCTTT; cdr3_aa: CSVEEGYTEAFF
d_call: TRBD1; j_call: TRBJ2-3; clone_size: once; v_call: TRBV13; cdr3_nt: TGTGCCAGCAGGGCTGACAGGGGCGATACGCAGTATTTT; cdr3_aa: CASRADRGDTQYF
d_call: TRBD1; j_call: TRBJ1-2; clone_size: -; v_call: TRBV25-1; cdr3_nt: TGTGCCAGCAGGGGGGACAGCTATGGCTACACCTTC; cdr3_aa: CASRGDSYGYTF